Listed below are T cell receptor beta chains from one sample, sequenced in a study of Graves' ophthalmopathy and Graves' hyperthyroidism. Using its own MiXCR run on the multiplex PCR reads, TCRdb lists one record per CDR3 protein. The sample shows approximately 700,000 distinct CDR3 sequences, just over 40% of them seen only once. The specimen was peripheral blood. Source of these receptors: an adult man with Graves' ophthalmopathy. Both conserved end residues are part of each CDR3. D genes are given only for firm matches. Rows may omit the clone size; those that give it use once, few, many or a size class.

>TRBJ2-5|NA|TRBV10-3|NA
TGTGCCAGTAGAGCTGGGGTGGAGGAGACCCAGTACTTC
CASRAGVEETQYF
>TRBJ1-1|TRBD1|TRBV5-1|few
TGCGCCAGCAGCCTACAGGGGGCGCGGTCCGTCGGGACTGAAGCTTTCTTT
CASSLQGARSVGTEAFF
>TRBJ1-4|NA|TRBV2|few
TGCGCCAGCAGCCAACTACAGGGAGAAAAACTGTTTTTT
CASSQLQGEKLFF
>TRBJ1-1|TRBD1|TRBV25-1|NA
TGTGCCAGCAGTTACTGTCGGACAGGTGCTGACACTGAAGCTTTCTTT
CASSYCRTGADTEAFF
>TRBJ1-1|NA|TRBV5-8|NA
TGTGCCAGCAGCTCCCCGGGACACACTGAAGCTTTCTTT
CASSSPGHTEAFF
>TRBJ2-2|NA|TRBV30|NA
TGTGCCTGGAAGGCCGGGGAGCTGTTTTTT
CAWKAGELFF
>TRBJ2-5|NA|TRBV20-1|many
TGCAGTGCTATGAGAGTGAGGGACGCGTACCAAGAGACCCAGTACTTC
CSAMRVRDAYQETQYF
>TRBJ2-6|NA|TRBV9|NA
TGTGCCAGCAGCGTAGGGTCCCCTGGGGCCAACGTCCTGACTTTC
CASSVGSPGANVLTF
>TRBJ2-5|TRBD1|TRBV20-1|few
TGCAGTGCTAGAGATCCGGGACAGGGAATGGGGGAGACCCAGTACTTC
CSARDPGQGMGETQYF
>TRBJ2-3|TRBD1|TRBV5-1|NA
TGTGCCAGCAGCTGGGACAGGACGGGGGAGACGCAGTATTTT
CASSWDRTGETQYF
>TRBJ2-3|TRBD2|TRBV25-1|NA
TGTGCCAGCAGTAGTAGCGGGACGTATACGCAGTATTTT
CASSSSGTYTQYF
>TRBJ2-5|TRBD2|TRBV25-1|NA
TGTGCCAGCAGTGAACTAGCGGGGGGGCGGGGAGAGACCCAGTACTTC
CASSELAGGRGETQYF
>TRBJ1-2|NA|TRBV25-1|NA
TGTGCCAGCAGTGAGTCACCTCAGGATTCGTATGGCTACACCTTC
CASSESPQDSYGYTF
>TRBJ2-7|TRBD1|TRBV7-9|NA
TGTGCCAGCAGCACAACCGGGACAGGCTACGAGCAGTACTTC
CASSTTGTGYEQYF
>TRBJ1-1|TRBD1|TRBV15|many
TGTGCCACCAGCAGAGATTCAGGGGGATTCACTGAAGCTTTCTTT
CATSRDSGGFTEAFF
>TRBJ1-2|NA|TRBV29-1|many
TGCAGTGTGGGCGGCTACACCTTC
CSVGGYTF
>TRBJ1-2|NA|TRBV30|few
TGTGCTTACCTACGAGCGGGGGGCTATGGCTACACCTTC
CAYLRAGGYGYTF
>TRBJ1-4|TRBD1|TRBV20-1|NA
TGCAGTGCTAGAGACGTTGGGACAGGGTCAAATGAAAAACTGTTTTTT
CSARDVGTGSNEKLFF
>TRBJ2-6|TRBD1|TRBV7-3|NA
TGTGCCAGCAGCAAGGACAGGGGGAACTCTGGGGCCAACGTCCTGACTTTC
CASSKDRGNSGANVLTF
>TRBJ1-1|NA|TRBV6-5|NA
TGTGCCAGCAGTTACCCAGGGCATAAAGCTTTCTTT
CASSYPGHKAFF
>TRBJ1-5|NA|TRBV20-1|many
TGCAGTGCTAGAGATTGGACAGAACCTAATCAGCCCCAGCATTTT
CSARDWTEPNQPQHF
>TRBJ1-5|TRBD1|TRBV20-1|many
TGCAGTGCTAGACTGGTAGGGACAGGCAATCAGCCCCAGCATTTT
CSARLVGTGNQPQHF
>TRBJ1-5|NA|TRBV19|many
TGTGCCAGTTATCCTGGAGCTCATACTTCACATCAGCCCCAGCATTTT
CASYPGAHTSHQPQHF
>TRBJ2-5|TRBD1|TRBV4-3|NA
TGCGCCAGCAGCCGGGACAGGGAGGTGACCCAGTACTTC
CASSRDREVTQYF
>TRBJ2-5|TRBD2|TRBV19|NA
TGTGCCAGTAGTACTCGGACTAGCGGGATGGGAGAGACCCAGTACTTC
CASSTRTSGMGETQYF
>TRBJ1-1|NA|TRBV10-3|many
TGTGCCATCAGTGAAGGTTCCTATATCGCTGAAGCTTTCTTT
CAISEGSYIAEAFF
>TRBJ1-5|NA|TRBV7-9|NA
TGTGCCAGCAGTTTAGGGGGGGGCCATCAGCCCCGGCATTTT
CASSLGGGHQPRHF
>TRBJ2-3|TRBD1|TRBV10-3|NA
TGTGCCACCTTAGGACAGGTTAGCACAGATACGCAGTATTTT
CATLGQVSTDTQYF
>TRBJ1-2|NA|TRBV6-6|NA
TGTGCCAGCACTGGGTTGGAGGGGCGAGGCTATGGCTACACCTTC
CASTGLEGRGYGYTF
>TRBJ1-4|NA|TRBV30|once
TGTGCCTGGGCGACGGGGGGGTCAAAAGAAAAACTGTTTTTT
CAWATGGSKEKLFF
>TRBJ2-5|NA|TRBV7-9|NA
TGTGCCAGCAGCTTGGACGATGGGGGGACAGAGCAAGAGACCCAGTACTTC
CASSLDDGGTEQETQYF
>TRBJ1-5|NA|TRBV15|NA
TGTGCCACCAGCTCGCCCCAGCATTTT
CATSSPQHF
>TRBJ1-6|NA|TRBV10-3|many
TGTGCCAGCAGTTACGTCAGCGGCGGGAATTCACCCCTCCACTTT
CASSYVSGGNSPLHF
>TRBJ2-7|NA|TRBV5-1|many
TGCGCCAGCAGCTTGGGAGGGGGGGATTACGAGCAGTACTTC
CASSLGGGDYEQYF
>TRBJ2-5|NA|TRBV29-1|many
TGCAGCGATGGGGGTACAGGATGGGCCGATAAGACCCAGTACTTC
CSDGGTGWADKTQYF
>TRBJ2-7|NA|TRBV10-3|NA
TGTGCCATCAGTGGACTAGGCGGGTCCTACGAGCAGTACTTC
CAISGLGGSYEQYF
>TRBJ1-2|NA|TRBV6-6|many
TGTGCCAGCAGTCGGACAGTAGATGGCTACACCTTC
CASSRTVDGYTF
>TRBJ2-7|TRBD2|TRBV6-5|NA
TGTGCCAGCAGTTACTCGCGGGAGCTAAACTACGAGCAGTACTTC
CASSYSRELNYEQYF
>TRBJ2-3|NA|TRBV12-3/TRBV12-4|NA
TGTGCCAGCAGTTTAGACTATTTCACTGATACGCAGTATTTT
CASSLDYFTDTQYF
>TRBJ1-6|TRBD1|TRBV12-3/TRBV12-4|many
TGTGCCAGCAGTCAACAGGGGAGGAATAATTCACCCCTCCACTTT
CASSQQGRNNSPLHF
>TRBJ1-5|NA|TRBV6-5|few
TGTGCCAGCAGCCGCCCCACAGGGTCTAGCAATCAGCCCCAGCATTTT
CASSRPTGSSNQPQHF
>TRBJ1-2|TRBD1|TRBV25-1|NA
TGTGCCAGCCTCGTTTGGACAGGGATTTCTGGCTACACCTTC
CASLVWTGISGYTF
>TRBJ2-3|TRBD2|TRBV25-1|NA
TGTGCCAGCAGGGGGACTAGCGGGGGCGAATTGGATACGCAGTATTTT
CASRGTSGGELDTQYF
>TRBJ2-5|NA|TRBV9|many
TGTGCCAGCAGCGTAGGCCACGGGGGAGAGACCCAGTACTTC
CASSVGHGGETQYF